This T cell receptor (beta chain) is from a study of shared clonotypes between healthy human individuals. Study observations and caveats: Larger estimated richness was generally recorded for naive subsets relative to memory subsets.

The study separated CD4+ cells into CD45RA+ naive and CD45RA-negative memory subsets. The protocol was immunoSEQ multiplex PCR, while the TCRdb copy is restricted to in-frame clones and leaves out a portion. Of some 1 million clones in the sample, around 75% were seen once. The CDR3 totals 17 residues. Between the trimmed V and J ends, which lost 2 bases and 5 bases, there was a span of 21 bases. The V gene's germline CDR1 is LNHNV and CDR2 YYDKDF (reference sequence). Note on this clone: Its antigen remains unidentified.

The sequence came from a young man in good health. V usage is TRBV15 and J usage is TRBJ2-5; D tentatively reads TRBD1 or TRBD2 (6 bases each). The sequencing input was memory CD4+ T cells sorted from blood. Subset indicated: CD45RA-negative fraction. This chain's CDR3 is CATSRTGQTIREETQYF. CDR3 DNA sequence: TGTGCCACCAGCAGAACAGGACAGACCATCCGGGAGGAGACCCAGTACTTC.